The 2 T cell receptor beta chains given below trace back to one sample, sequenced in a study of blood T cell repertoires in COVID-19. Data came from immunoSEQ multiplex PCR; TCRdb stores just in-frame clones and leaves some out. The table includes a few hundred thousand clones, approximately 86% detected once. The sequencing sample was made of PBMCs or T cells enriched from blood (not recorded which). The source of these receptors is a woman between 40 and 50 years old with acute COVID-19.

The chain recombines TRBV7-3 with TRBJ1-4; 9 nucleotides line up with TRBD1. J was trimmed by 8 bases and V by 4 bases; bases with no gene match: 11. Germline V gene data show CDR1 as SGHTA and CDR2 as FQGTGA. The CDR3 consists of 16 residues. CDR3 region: CASSSAPGQGNEKLFF. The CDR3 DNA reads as TGTGCCAGCAGCTCCGCCCCGGGACAGGGAAACGAAAAACTGTTTTTT.

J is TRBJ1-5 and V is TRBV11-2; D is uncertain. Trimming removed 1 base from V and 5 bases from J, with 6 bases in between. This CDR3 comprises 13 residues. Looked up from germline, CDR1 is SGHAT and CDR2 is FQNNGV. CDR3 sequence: CASSLGRDQPQHF. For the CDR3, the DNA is TGTGCCAGCAGCTTAGGTCGGGATCAGCCCCAGCATTTT. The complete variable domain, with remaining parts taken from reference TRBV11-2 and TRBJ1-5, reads EAGVAQSPRYKIIEKRQSVAFWCNPISGHATLYWYQQILGQGPKLLIQFQNNGVVDDSQLPKDRFSAERLKGVDSTLKIQPAKLEDSAVYLCASSLGRDQPQHFGDGTRLSIL.